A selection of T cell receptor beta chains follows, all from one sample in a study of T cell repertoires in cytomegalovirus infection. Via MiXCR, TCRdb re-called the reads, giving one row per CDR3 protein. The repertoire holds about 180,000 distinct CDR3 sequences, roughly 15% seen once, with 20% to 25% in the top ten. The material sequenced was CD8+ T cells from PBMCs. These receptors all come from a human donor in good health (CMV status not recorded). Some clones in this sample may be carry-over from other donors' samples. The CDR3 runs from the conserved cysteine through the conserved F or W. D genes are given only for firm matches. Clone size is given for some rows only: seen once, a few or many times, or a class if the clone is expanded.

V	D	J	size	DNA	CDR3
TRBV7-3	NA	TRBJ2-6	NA	TGTGCCAGCAGCTTAACAAGAGGGGGGGCTGGGGCCAACGTCCTGACTTTC	CASSLTRGGAGANVLTF
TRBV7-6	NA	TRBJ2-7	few	TGTGCCAGCAGCTTAGGGTCAGGGCCGACCTACGAGCAGTACTTC	CASSLGSGPTYEQYF
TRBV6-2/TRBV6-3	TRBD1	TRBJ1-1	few	TGTGCCAGCAGTCTAGGGACAGGCTCTGAAGCTTTCTTT	CASSLGTGSEAFF
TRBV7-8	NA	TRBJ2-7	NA	TGTGCCAGCAGCTTAGCGCTGCGGGACCCGAGCTCCTACGAGCAGTACTTC	CASSLALRDPSSYEQYF
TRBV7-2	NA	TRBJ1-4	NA	TGTGCCAGCAGCTTAGCGCGGCTTAATGAAAAACTGTTTTTT	CASSLARLNEKLFF
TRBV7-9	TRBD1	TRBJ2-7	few	TGTGCCAGCAGCCCCCCTCCCGGGACAGGGACCTACGAGCAGTACTTC	CASSPPPGTGTYEQYF
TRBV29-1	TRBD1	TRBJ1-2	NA	TGCAGCGCTATTCCCGGGACAGGGTCCTCTAACTATGGCTACACCTTC	CSAIPGTGSSNYGYTF
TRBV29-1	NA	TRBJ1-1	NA	TGCAGTGGGGGGAGAGCAGGGACGAACACTGAAGCTTTCTTT	CSGGRAGTNTEAFF
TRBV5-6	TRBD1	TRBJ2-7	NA	TGTGCCAGCAGCTTGGTCACCGGACAGGGGGCATATTACGAGCAGTACTTC	CASSLVTGQGAYYEQYF
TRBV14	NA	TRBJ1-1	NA	TGTGCCAGCAGCCAAGATCCCCGGATCGCTGAAGCTTTCTTT	CASSQDPRIAEAFF
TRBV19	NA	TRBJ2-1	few	TGTGCCAGTAGCTCACAGGGTGGTCTGGGCAATGAGCAGTTCTTC	CASSSQGGLGNEQFF
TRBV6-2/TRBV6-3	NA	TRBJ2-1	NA	TGTGCCAGCACCCTGACTATGCATGGGGATGAGCAGTTCTTC	CASTLTMHGDEQFF
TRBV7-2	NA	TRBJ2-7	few	TGTGCCAGCAGCTCACCCCTGATAGACAGGGAGGCGTTCCACGAGCAGTACTTC	CASSSPLIDREAFHEQYF
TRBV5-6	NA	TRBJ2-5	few	TGTGCCAGCAGCTTTAGGTGGACACCGACTAGGGAGACCCAGTACTTC	CASSFRWTPTRETQYF
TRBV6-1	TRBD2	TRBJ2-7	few	TGTGCCAGCAGAGCCAGTGGACTAGCGGGGGGCTCCTACGAGCAGTACTTC	CASRASGLAGGSYEQYF
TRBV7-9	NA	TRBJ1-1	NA	TGTGCCAGCAGCCCGCCCGTATTTAGGGAGGCTGACATTGAAGCTTTCTTT	CASSPPVFREADIEAFF
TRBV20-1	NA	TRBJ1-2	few	TGCAGTGCTACGGGGGATCATGGCTACACCTTC	CSATGDHGYTF
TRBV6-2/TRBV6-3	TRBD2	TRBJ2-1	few	TGTGCCAGCAGTTACTCGAACTCCCGACTAGCGGGGGAGTACAATGAGCAGTTCTTC	CASSYSNSRLAGEYNEQFF
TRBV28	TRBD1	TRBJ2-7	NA	TGTGCCAGCAGTTCAATTCTCACCGGGACAGGAGGAATGTGGCAGTACTTC	CASSSILTGTGGMWQYF
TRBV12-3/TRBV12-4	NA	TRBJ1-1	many	TGTGCCAGCAGTTTAGGGGGGGGTTTGGGCACTGAAGCTTTCTTT	CASSLGGGLGTEAFF
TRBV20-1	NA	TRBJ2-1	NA	TGCAGTGCCAACAGACTGCCGGATAATGAGCAGTTCTTC	CSANRLPDNEQFF
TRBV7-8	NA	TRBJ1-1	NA	TGTGCCAGCAGCCTGCTCCGGGGTCTGAACACTGAAGCTTTCTTT	CASSLLRGLNTEAFF
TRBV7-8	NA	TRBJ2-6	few	TGTGCCAGCACTCTACCCCGGGCGTCCCCTGGGGCCAACGTCCTGACTTTC	CASTLPRASPGANVLTF
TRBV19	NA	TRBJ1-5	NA	TGTGCCAGTAGTATCTGGGGTTTGAGCAATCAGCCCCAGCATTTT	CASSIWGLSNQPQHF
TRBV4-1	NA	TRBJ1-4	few	TGCGCCAGCAGGCTCTCCAGAGGGGCTAATGAAAAACTGTTTTTT	CASRLSRGANEKLFF
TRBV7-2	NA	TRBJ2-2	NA	TGTGCCAGCAGCTTCGGGGAGGGGGTCTTCCCCGGGGAGCTGTTTTTT	CASSFGEGVFPGELFF
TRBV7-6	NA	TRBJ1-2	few	TGTGCCAGCAGTTACCAGGGGTATGGCTACACCTTC	CASSYQGYGYTF
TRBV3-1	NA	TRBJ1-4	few	TGTGCCAGCAGCCAAGAAAGGACAGACCTGGGAGAAAAACTGTTTTTT	CASSQERTDLGEKLFF
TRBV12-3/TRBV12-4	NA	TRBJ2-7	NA	TGTGCCAGCAGTTTAAGGGCGGGGCCGGTCGAGCAGTACTTC	CASSLRAGPVEQYF
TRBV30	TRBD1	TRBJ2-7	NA	TGTGCCTGGAGTCCCTCAGGGGGATCCTACGAGCAGTACTTC	CAWSPSGGSYEQYF
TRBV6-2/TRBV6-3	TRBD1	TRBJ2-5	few	TGTGCCAGCAGTTATTCAGGGGGCCTAGAGACCCAGTACTTC	CASSYSGGLETQYF
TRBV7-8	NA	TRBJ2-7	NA	TGTGCCAGCAGCCTCCAGGTTTCCCTCTCCTACGAGCAGTACTTC	CASSLQVSLSYEQYF
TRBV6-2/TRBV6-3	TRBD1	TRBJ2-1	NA	TGTGCCAGCAGCTTATGGACAGGCCTCCTCACCTACAATGAGCAGTTCTTC	CASSLWTGLLTYNEQFF
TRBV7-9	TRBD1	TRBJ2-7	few	TGTGCCAGCAGGAGGGACAGGGGGTCCTACGAGCAGTACTTC	CASRRDRGSYEQYF
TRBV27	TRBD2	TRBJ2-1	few	TGTGCCAGCACCTATGGGGGGGACTACAATGAGCAGTTCTTC	CASTYGGDYNEQFF
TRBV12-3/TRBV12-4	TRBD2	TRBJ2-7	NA	TGTGCCAGCAGAGGACTAGCGGGCGAGCAGTACTTC	CASRGLAGEQYF
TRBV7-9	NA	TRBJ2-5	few	TGTGCCAGCAACCATCGGGGTATAGGAGAGACCCAGTACTTC	CASNHRGIGETQYF